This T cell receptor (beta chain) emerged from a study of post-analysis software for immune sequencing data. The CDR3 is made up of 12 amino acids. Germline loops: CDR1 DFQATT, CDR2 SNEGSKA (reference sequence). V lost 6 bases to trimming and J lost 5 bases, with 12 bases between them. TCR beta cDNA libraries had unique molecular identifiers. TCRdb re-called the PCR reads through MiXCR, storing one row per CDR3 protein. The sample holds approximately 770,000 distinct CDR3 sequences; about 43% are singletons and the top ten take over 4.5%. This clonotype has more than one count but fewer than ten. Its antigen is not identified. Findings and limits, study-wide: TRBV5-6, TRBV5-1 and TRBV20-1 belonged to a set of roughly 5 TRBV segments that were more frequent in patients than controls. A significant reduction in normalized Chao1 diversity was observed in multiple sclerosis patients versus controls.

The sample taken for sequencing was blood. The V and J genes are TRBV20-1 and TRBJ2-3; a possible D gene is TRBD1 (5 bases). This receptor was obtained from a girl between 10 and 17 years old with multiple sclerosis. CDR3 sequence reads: CSATPGKDTQYF. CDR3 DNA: TGCAGTGCCACCCCAGGGAAAGATACGCAGTATTTT.